This T cell receptor (beta chain) was identified in a study of blood T cell repertoires in COVID-19. At the level of the study: Italy, Spain and the United States were the sources of the convalescent and acute COVID-19 samples. From T cells, B-cell-depleted T cells, or PBMCs came the material, which was cDNA or gDNA.

As originally analysed: Estimation of nucleated cell counts was performed using reference gene primer amplification. The table came from immunoSEQ multiplex PCR; TCRdb's copy has only in-frame clones and leaves some out. Clone size and the V and J calls come from that table; the DNA yielded D and trimming. The sample carries fewer than 250,000 clones, almost 85% recorded once. The source of this sequence is a man aged 50-59 years with acute or convalescent COVID-19. The sample comprised peripheral blood.

Written as DNA, the CDR3 is TGTGCCAGTAGTATGCTGGCAGGGGATTTGTACACTGAAGCTTTCTTT. Amino acids: CASSMLAGDLYTEAFF. This rearrangement joins TRBV19 to TRBJ1-1; possible D gene TRBD1, 6 bases. V shed 3 bases and J shed 3 bases, with 17 bases lying between them. The germline CDR1 and CDR2 sequences are LNHDA and SQIVND (reference sequence). The CDR3 is 16 residues long. The entire variable domain, with the rest obtained from reference TRBV19 and TRBJ1-1, is as follows: DGGITQSPKYLFRKEGQNVTLSCEQNLNHDAMYWYRQDPGQGLRLIYYSQIVNDFQKGDIAEGYSVSREKKESFPLTVTSAQKNPTAFYLCASSMLAGDLYTEAFFGQGTRLTVV.